This is a list of T cell receptor beta chains from one sample in a study of CD8+ T cells in alopecia areata. The data were produced by immunoSEQ multiplex PCR, yet TCRdb's version contains in-frame clones alone and is incomplete. The sample lists some 130,000 clones; nearly 55% were seen once. The sample was CD8+ T cells sorted from blood, taken at week 4, from a patient treated with tofacitinib. These TCRs come from a human donor with alopecia areata. Both conserved end residues are part of each CDR3. D genes are given only for firm matches. Clone size is stated in some rows and not others, as once, few, many or a class when expanded.

cdr3_nt cdr3_aa j_call v_call d_call clone_size
TGTGCCAGCGGGCAGGGAGAGCAGACCCAGTACTTC CASGQGEQTQYF TRBJ2-5 TRBV9 NA once
TGCAGCGTGACCGGGACTAGCGGGGACACCGGGGAGCTGTTTTTT CSVTGTSGDTGELFF TRBJ2-2 TRBV29-1 TRBD2 NA
TGTGCCAGCAATAGCGGGGGGGCCGCAGATACGCAGTATTTT CASNSGGAADTQYF TRBJ2-3 TRBV6-5 TRBD2 few
TGCAGCGTTGTGGGACAGGGGGTCGGTCAGCCCCAGCATTTT CSVVGQGVGQPQHF TRBJ1-5 TRBV29-1 TRBD1 NA
TGCAGCGTTGAAGATCGAGGGGGCCTTAATGAAAAACTGTTTTTT CSVEDRGGLNEKLFF TRBJ1-4 TRBV29-1 TRBD1 NA
TGCGCCAGCAGTTTGGGGGCCGAAGATACGCAGTATTTT CASSLGAEDTQYF TRBJ2-3 TRBV10-2 NA NA
TGTGCCTGGAGTCCCAGGCCCTTTTTTCACCTCGAAGCTTTCTTT CAWSPRPFFHLEAFF TRBJ1-1 TRBV30 NA NA
TGCGCCAGCAGCCAACTAGCGGGGGCCTACAATGAGCAGTTCTTC CASSQLAGAYNEQFF TRBJ2-1 TRBV4-1 TRBD2 NA
TGTGCCAGCAGCTTAGTCACTAGCGGGGGGAAAAAGACCCAGTACTTC CASSLVTSGGKKTQYF TRBJ2-5 TRBV7-8 TRBD2 few
TGTGCCTGGAGTGCGGGCGATAGTAATGAGCAGTTCTTC CAWSAGDSNEQFF TRBJ2-1 TRBV30 NA few
TGTGCCAGCAGTTTGACTTGGGAGGGGACCCAGTACTTC CASSLTWEGTQYF TRBJ2-5 TRBV5-4 TRBD2 NA
TGCAGCGTTCTTACGGATTCCTACGAGCAGTACTTC CSVLTDSYEQYF TRBJ2-7 TRBV29-1 NA NA
TGTGCCAGCTCACCATCAAGGCCAGGGTGGAATTCACCCCTCCACTTT CASSPSRPGWNSPLHF TRBJ1-6 TRBV18 NA few
TGTGCCAGCAGCTCCGGACAGGCCGGCACAGATACGCAGTATTTT CASSSGQAGTDTQYF TRBJ2-3 TRBV5-4 TRBD1 few
TGTGCCTGGAGTGTTATGGGACTAGCGGGGGGGCCCCCAGATACGCAGTATTTT CAWSVMGLAGGPPDTQYF TRBJ2-3 TRBV30 TRBD2 NA
TGTGCCAGCAGTGAGACACTTGACCTTATCGCAGATACGCAGTATTTT CASSETLDLIADTQYF TRBJ2-3 TRBV2 NA NA
TGTGCCAGCTCACCACCGGGGGGGGTGGACACTGAAGCTTTCTTT CASSPPGGVDTEAFF TRBJ1-1 TRBV18 NA NA
TGTGCCATCGGTCTCGGCGGCGAGCAGTACTTC CAIGLGGEQYF TRBJ2-7 TRBV7-9 NA few
TGTGCCAGCAGTCCACAGGGTTCTGGAAATCAGCCCCAGCATTTT CASSPQGSGNQPQHF TRBJ1-5 TRBV6-5 NA NA
TGTGCCAGCCGACAGGGCAACTCCTACGAGCAGTACTTC CASRQGNSYEQYF TRBJ2-7 TRBV6-5 TRBD1 NA
TGTGCCAGCAGCTTGCCCGGCGACTCCTACGAGCAGTACTTC CASSLPGDSYEQYF TRBJ2-7 TRBV7-9 NA few
TGTGCCAGCAGCTTAGTGGGAGGGACAGGCGACAATGAGCAGTTCTTC CASSLVGGTGDNEQFF TRBJ2-1 TRBV7-9 NA NA
TGTGCCAGCAGCTTCGGACAGGCAAGCAACTATGGCTACACCTTC CASSFGQASNYGYTF TRBJ1-2 TRBV7-9 TRBD1 NA
TGTGCCATCAGTGACCACCCAGGGACTTTTGTCGGAGGGGGCTACACCTTC CAISDHPGTFVGGGYTF TRBJ1-2 TRBV10-3 NA NA
TGTGCCAGCAGCAACCGGGACTACGGCCTGGGCGAGACCCAGTACTTC CASSNRDYGLGETQYF TRBJ2-5 TRBV7-9 TRBD2 NA
TGTGCCAGCAGTGCCCGCAGGGGGACCGGATCATACGAGCAGTACTTC CASSARRGTGSYEQYF TRBJ2-7 TRBV25-1 TRBD1 NA
TGTGCCAGCAGCAATCCACAGGGGGCGCCGACGGAGACCCAGTACTTC CASSNPQGAPTETQYF TRBJ2-5 TRBV7-9 TRBD1 few
TGTGCCAGCAGCCCGACGTCCTACAACCTAGCGGGGGGAGAGACCCAGTACTTC CASSPTSYNLAGGETQYF TRBJ2-5 TRBV4-2 TRBD2 NA
TGTGCCAGCAGCCCCTTGAGGGGGGCCGGGAATGAGCAGTTCTTC CASSPLRGAGNEQFF TRBJ2-1 TRBV7-6 NA NA
TGTGCCAGTAGTACCCGGGAGTTCTACAATGAGCAGTTCTTC CASSTREFYNEQFF TRBJ2-1 TRBV19 NA NA
TGTGCCAGCAGTTTACTGGGACCCCCCTATGGCTACACCTTC CASSLLGPPYGYTF TRBJ1-2 TRBV27 NA NA
TGTGCCAGCAGTTTATCGTCGATGGGAGCTGTAAAACTGTTTTTT CASSLSSMGAVKLFF TRBJ1-4 TRBV27 NA NA
TGTGCCAGCAGTTTACAGGGAGAAAGCAATCAGCCCCAGCATTTT CASSLQGESNQPQHF TRBJ1-5 TRBV27 NA NA
TGTGCCAGCAGCTTTCAAGGATTCCTCTACGAGCAGTACTTC CASSFQGFLYEQYF TRBJ2-7 TRBV5-6 NA NA
TGTGCCAGCAGTCCCTTGGTGAGATTCTCCTACAATGAGCAGTTCTTC CASSPLVRFSYNEQFF TRBJ2-1 TRBV27 NA NA
TGCAGCGTTGGCGGGACATCCTATGGCTACACCTTC CSVGGTSYGYTF TRBJ1-2 TRBV29-1 NA NA
TGTGCCAGCTCCCCACGGACAGTCGGCTCCTATAATTCACCCCTCCACTTT CASSPRTVGSYNSPLHF TRBJ1-6 TRBV18 NA NA
TGCAGCGTGGTTTCGGGGAACACCGGGGAGCTGTTTTTT CSVVSGNTGELFF TRBJ2-2 TRBV29-1 NA few
TGCGCCAGCAGCTTCGCCCGGGACGCTTCCTACGAGCAGTACTTC CASSFARDASYEQYF TRBJ2-7 TRBV5-1 NA NA
TGTGCTTGGACAGGGGGCGCGGGAACTGAAGCTTTCTTT CAWTGGAGTEAFF TRBJ1-1 TRBV30 TRBD1 NA
TGTGCCAGCAGCCCGGGGATCGGCGGGGAGCTGTTTTTT CASSPGIGGELFF TRBJ2-2 TRBV5-6 NA few
TGTGCCAGCAGTCCGGGGAAGCGGGTACTGTGGTCACCCCTCCACTTT CASSPGKRVLWSPLHF TRBJ1-6 TRBV27 NA NA
TGTGCCTTTGGACCTTACCCTGGGGCCAACGTCCTGACTTTC CAFGPYPGANVLTF TRBJ2-6 TRBV30 NA NA
TGCGGCGTTGAAGTTGACAGGGGCTATGGCTACACCTTC CGVEVDRGYGYTF TRBJ1-2 TRBV29-1 TRBD1 NA
TGCAGCGTTGAGTCAACAACTAATGAAAAACTGTTTTTT CSVESTTNEKLFF TRBJ1-4 TRBV29-1 NA few
TGTGCCAGCAGCTTAGGCAGGGGCGAGGTTTATGGCTACACCTTC CASSLGRGEVYGYTF TRBJ1-2 TRBV13 NA NA